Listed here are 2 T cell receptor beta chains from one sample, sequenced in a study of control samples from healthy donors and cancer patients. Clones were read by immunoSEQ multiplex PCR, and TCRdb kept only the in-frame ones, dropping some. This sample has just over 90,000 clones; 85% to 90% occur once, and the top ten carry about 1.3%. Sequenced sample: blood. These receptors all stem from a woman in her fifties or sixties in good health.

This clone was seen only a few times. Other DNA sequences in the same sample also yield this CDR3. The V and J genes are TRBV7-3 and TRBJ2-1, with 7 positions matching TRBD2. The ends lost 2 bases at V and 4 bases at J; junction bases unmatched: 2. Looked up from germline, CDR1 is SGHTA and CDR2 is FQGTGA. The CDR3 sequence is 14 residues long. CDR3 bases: TGTGCCAGCAGCTTAGGCGGGGGTTACAATGAGCAGTTCTTC. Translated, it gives CASSLGGGYNEQFF.

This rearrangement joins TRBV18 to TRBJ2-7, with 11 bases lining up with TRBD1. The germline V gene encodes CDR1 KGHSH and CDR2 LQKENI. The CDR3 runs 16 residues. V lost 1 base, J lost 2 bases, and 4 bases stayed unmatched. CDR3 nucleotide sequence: TGTGCCAGCTCACCACGGGGGACAGGGGGGACCTACGAGCAGTACTTC. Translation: CASSPRGTGGTYEQYF.